This T cell receptor beta chain was documented in a study of T-cell reconstitution after alpha-beta-depleted transplantation in children. CDR1 SGHRS and CDR2 YFSETQ come from the germline V gene. Trimming took 4 bases from V and 9 from J, leaving 14 bases between them. The CDR3 extends over 13 amino acids. The authors prepared the TCRbeta library with unique molecular identifiers. TCRdb re-called the PCR reads through MiXCR, storing one row per CDR3 protein. The sample holds 250,000 to 350,000 distinct CDR3 sequences, about a tenth seen once. The chain has TRBV5-1 and TRBJ2-1; maybe TRBD2 (5 bases). This sample comprised PBMCs from the stem cell graft donor, obtained from the stem cell graft. The sequence derives from a human donor who donated a stem cell graft to a child with SCID. The CDR3 region has the DNA TGCGCCAGCAGCCCTGTAGTCGGGGTTGAGCAGTTCTTC. This codes for CASSPVVGVEQFF.